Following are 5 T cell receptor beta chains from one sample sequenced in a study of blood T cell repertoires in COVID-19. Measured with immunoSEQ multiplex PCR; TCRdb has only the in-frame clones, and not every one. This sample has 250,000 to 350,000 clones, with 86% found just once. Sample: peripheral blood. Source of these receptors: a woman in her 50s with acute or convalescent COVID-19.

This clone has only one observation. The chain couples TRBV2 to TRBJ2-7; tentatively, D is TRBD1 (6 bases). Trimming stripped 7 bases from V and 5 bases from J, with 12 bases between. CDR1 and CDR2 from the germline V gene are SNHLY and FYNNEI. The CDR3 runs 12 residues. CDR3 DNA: TGTGCCAGCACAGGGGCGATGAACGAGCAGTACTTC. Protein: CASTGAMNEQYF.

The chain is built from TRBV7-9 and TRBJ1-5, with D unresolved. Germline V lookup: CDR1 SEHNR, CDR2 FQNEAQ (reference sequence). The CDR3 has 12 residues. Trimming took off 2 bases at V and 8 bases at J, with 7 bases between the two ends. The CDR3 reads CASSLSAEPQHF. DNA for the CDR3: TGTGCCAGCAGCTTATCAGCGGAGCCCCAGCATTTT.

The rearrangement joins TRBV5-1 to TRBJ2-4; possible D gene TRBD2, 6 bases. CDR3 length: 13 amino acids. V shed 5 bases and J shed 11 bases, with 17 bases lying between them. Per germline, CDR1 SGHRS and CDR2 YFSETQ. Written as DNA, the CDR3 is TGCGCCAGCAGTTTTGGGAGGTCGGGAGTTCAGTACTTC. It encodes CASSFGRSGVQYF.

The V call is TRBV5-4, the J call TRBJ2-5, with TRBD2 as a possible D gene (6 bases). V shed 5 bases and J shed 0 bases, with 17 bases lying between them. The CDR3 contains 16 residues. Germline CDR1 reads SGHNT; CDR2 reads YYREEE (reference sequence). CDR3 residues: CASSPRGSRYQETQYF. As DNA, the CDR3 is TGTGCCAGCAGTCCCCGGGGGAGCAGGTACCAAGAGACCCAGTACTTC.

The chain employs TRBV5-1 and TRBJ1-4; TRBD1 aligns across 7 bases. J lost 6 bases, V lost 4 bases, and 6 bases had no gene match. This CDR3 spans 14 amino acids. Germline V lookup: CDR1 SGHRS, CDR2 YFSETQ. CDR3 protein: CASSRGQRDEKLFF. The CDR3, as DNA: TGCGCCAGCAGCCGGGGACAGAGAGATGAAAAACTGTTTTTT.